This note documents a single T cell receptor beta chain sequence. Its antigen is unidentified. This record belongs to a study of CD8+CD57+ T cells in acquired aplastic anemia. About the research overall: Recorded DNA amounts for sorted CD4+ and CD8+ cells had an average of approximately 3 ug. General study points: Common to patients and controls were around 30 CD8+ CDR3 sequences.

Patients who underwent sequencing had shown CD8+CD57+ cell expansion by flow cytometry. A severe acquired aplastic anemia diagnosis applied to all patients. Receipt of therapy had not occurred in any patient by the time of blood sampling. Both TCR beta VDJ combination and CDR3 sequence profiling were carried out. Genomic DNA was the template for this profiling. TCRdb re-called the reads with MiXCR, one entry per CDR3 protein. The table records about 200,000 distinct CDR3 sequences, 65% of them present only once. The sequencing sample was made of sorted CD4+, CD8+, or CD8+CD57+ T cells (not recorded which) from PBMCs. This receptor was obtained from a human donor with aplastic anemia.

The CDR3 here is CATSDQDLRGYTF. CDR3 bases: TGTGCCACCAGTGATCAGGATCTCAGAGGCTACACCTTC. The chain has TRBV24-1 and TRBJ1-2; D gene unclear. V dropped 3 bases and J dropped 8 bases, with 12 bases sitting between them. Germline V gene data show CDR1 as KGHDR and CDR2 as SFDVKD. CDR3 length equals 13 residues.